The 22 T cell receptor beta chains reported below all come from one sample, sequenced in a study of blood T cells in healthy people across ages. With a J-beta primer mix and a sample-barcoded 5' primer, a second PCR ran 7 to 11 cycles. In TCRdb, the 5' RACE reads were re-called with MiXCR into one record per CDR3 protein. The table includes approximately 1.5 million distinct CDR3 sequences, about 32% detected once. Sequencing was done on a sample of blood. Receptor source: a woman aged 25 to 39 in good health.

V gene TRBV19 combines with J gene TRBJ2-7, with D perhaps assigned TRBD1 or TRBD2 (5 bases each). This CDR3 is built from 16 residues. The V end was cut by 5 bases, the J end by 5 bases, with 22 bases between. Germline CDR1 reads LNHDA; CDR2 reads SQIVND (reference sequence). The CDR3 here is CASSGRDRDLEHEQYF. The CDR3 nucleotides are TGTGCCAGTAGTGGACGGGACCGAGATTTGGAGCACGAGCAGTACTTC.

V and J are TRBV15 and TRBJ2-7, with no clear D. Between the trimmed V and J ends, which lost 1 base and 1 base, there was a span of 11 bases. In germline, CDR1 is LNHNV, CDR2 YYDKDF (reference sequence). The CDR3 extends over 15 amino acids. The CDR3 spells CATSRGPDTSYEQYF. The CDR3 region has the DNA TGTGCCACCAGCAGAGGACCCGACACTTCCTACGAGCAGTACTTC.

This clonotype was seen repeatedly, ten times or more. The V gene is TRBV7-9, the J gene TRBJ2-5, with 7 positions matching TRBD1. Germline V gene sequence: CDR1 SEHNR, CDR2 FQNEAQ (reference sequence). V shed 4 bases, J shed 4 bases, and the junction held 3 bases outside the gene matches. This CDR3 is 13 amino acids long. Here the CDR3 DNA reads TGTGCCAGCAGCTGGGACAGCACAGAGACCCAGTACTTC. It translates to CASSWDSTETQYF.

This clonotype appeared a few times. The chain couples TRBV20-1 to TRBJ1-4, with 8 nucleotides matching TRBD1. The CDR3 has 14 residues. After removal of 5 bases from V and 7 bases from J, the junction contained 9 bases not matched to a gene. From germline, CDR1 is DFQATT and CDR2 SNEGSKA (reference sequence). The chain's CDR3 is CSASRTGPSEKLFF. The CDR3 nucleotides read TGCAGTGCTTCTAGGACAGGGCCAAGTGAAAAACTGTTTTTT.

This clonotype turned up a few times. This chain links TRBV27 with TRBJ1-2, with TRBD1 matching over 8 bases. The V and J ends lost 5 bases and 6 bases, in that order; junction bases with no gene match: 11. Germline CDR1 is MNHEY and CDR2 is SMNVEV (reference sequence). This CDR3 contains 15 residues. CDR3: CASSAIGQGNHGYTF. In DNA, the CDR3 is TGTGCCAGCAGTGCAATCGGACAGGGAAACCATGGCTACACCTTC.

This clonotype was counted a few times. The CDR3 loop reads CASSQGQGASQPQHF. CDR3 sequence (DNA): TGCGCCAGCAGCCAAGGACAGGGGGCGAGTCAGCCCCAGCATTTT. The J gene is TRBJ1-5, the V gene TRBV4-1; TRBD1 agrees at 10 bases. The CDR3 length is 15 residues. With 1 base clipped from V and 6 bases from J, the junction kept 3 bases outside the gene matches. Germline CDR1 MGHRA, CDR2 YSYEKL.

The chain joins TRBV7-9 to TRBJ2-1; TRBD2 matches 7 bases. The germline V gene has CDR1 SEHNR and CDR2 FQNEAQ (reference sequence). After removal of 5 bases from V and 5 bases from J, the junction contained 12 bases not matched to a gene. There are 16 residues in the CDR3. The CDR3 DNA follows: TGTGCCAGCAGCCTACATTCAGCGGGAATAAACAATGAGCAGTTCTTC. This encodes CASSLHSAGINNEQFF. Using reference TRBV7-9 and TRBJ2-1 for the parts outside the CDR3, the full variable domain is DTGVSQNPRHKITKRGQNVTFRCDPISEHNRLYWYRQTLGQGPEFLTYFQNEAQLEKSRLLSDRFSAERPKGSFSTLEIQRTEQGDSAMYLCASSLHSAGINNEQFFGPGTRLTVL.

This clonotype has just a few counts. The CDR3 region has the DNA TGCGCCAGCACCTTACAGACAGGGGATACGCAGTATTTT. Translated: CASTLQTGDTQYF. The chain carries TRBV5-1 and TRBJ2-3; 7 nucleotides align to TRBD1. Germline lookup yields CDR1 SGHRS and CDR2 YFSETQ. CDR3 length: 13 residues. The V and J ends lost 6 bases and 6 bases, in that order; junction bases with no gene match: 7.

The chain uses TRBV20-1 and TRBJ2-1; unclear D gene. Germline V CDR1 and CDR2: DFQATT, SNEGSKA (reference sequence). The CDR3 covers 11 residues. Trimming stripped 6 bases from V and 6 bases from J, with 9 bases between. The CDR3 region is CSADSVNEQFF. CDR3 DNA sequence: TGCAGTGCGGATTCAGTCAATGAGCAGTTCTTC.

This clonotype was seen only a few times. The rearrangement joins TRBV29-1 to TRBJ1-4; D call uncertain. CDR3 length: 13 residues. Trimming removed 5 bases at V and 6 bases at J, with 13 bases between. CDR1 is SQVTM, CDR2 ANQGSEA, per germline. CDR3 region: CSVKNSVYEKLFF. The CDR3 region has the DNA TGCAGCGTTAAAAACAGTGTTTATGAAAAACTGTTTTTT.

V and J are TRBV6-5 and TRBJ2-1; D gene uncertain. This CDR3 is built from 14 residues. Germline V gene sequence: CDR1 MNHEY, CDR2 SVGAGI. V lost 6 bases and J lost 0, with 9 bases in between. Written as DNA, the CDR3 is TGTGCCAGCAGGAAAGAAAGCTCCTACAATGAGCAGTTCTTC. Translation: CASRKESSYNEQFF.

This clonotype turned up a few times. This chain connects TRBV20-1 to TRBJ2-1, with a possible D match to TRBD2 (5 bases). CDR1 DFQATT and CDR2 SNEGSKA come from the germline V gene (reference sequence). With 5 bases removed from V and 6 bases from J, the gap between germline ends came to 14 bases. The CDR3 runs 13 residues. The CDR3 here is CSAWTSAGNEQFF. The CDR3 DNA is TGCAGTGCTTGGACCTCCGCGGGCAATGAGCAGTTCTTC.

This chain joins TRBV9 and TRBJ2-3; D not certain. CDR3 length: 17 residues. Germline values: CDR1 SGDLS, CDR2 YYNGEE. The V gene lost 0 bases and the J gene lost 2 bases, with 16 bases spanning the gap. CDR3 region: CASSVDSNPELTDTQYF. The CDR3 DNA reads TGTGCCAGCAGCGTAGATTCTAACCCCGAACTCACAGATACGCAGTATTTT.

The J gene is TRBJ2-1, the V gene TRBV3-1; 7 bases fit TRBD2. V trimming: 3 bases; J trimming: 6 bases; junction bases outside the gene matches: 5. CDR3 length: 14 amino acids. Germline V CDR1 and CDR2: LGHDT, YNNKEL (reference sequence). The CDR3 nucleotides read TGTGCCAGCAGCCAGGTCGGGGGGAGCAATGAGCAGTTCTTC. This codes for CASSQVGGSNEQFF.

This clonotype appeared many times. This rearrangement joins TRBV20-1 to TRBJ2-7, with 8 bases lining up with TRBD1. Germline loops: CDR1 DFQATT, CDR2 SNEGSKA (reference sequence). V gave up 6 bases and J gave up 5 bases; unmatched junction bases: 6. The CDR3 contains 12 residues. The CDR3 region has the DNA TGCAGTGCCGTACAGGGGGTCGACGAGCAGTACTTC. It codes for CSAVQGVDEQYF.

This clonotype was seen repeatedly, ten times or more. The gene calls are TRBV12-3 or TRBV12-4 and TRBJ2-6; D unresolved. Trimming shortened V by 6 bases and J by 0 bases, and 9 bases separated the two germline ends. This CDR3 contains 15 residues. Here the CDR3 DNA reads TGTGCCAGCAGCTACATGGGCTCTGGGGCCAACGTCCTGACTTTC. Translating gives CASSYMGSGANVLTF.

This clonotype came up a few times. This chain links TRBV5-5 with TRBJ2-5; TRBD1 might be the D (5 bases). Germline-derived CDR1 and CDR2 are SGHKS and YYEKEE (reference sequence). This CDR3 is 15 amino acids long. V dropped 3 bases and J dropped 5 bases, with 17 bases sitting between them. CDR3 sequence: CASSSGWAPGETQYF. The CDR3 DNA sequence: TGTGCCAGCAGCTCAGGGTGGGCCCCCGGGGAGACCCAGTACTTC.

This clonotype was counted only a few times. The chain couples TRBV7-3 to TRBJ2-1; 11 bases are shared with TRBD1. The CDR3 length is 17 residues. Looked up from germline, CDR1 is SGHTA and CDR2 is FQGTGA. Trimming at V came to 3 bases and at J to 2 bases, leaving 6 bases not matched to a gene. CDR3: CASSFRDRGVAYNEQFF. The CDR3 DNA reads TGTGCCAGCAGCTTTCGGGACAGGGGGGTTGCCTACAATGAGCAGTTCTTC.

This rearrangement joins TRBV27 to TRBJ2-7; 7 bases map to TRBD2. Germline assignment: CDR1 MNHEY and CDR2 SMNVEV (reference sequence). Trimming cost V 6 bases and J 4 bases; bases outside gene matches: 12. CDR3 size: 15 residues. Here the CDR3 DNA reads TGTGCCAGCAGAGTCGGAGCGGGGTTTAAATACGAGCAGTACTTC. Protein sequence: CASRVGAGFKYEQYF.

This clonotype occurred a few times. The rearrangement joins TRBV2 to TRBJ2-5; D ambiguous. Trimming removed 7 bases from V and 0 bases from J, with 15 bases in between. This CDR3 is 15 amino acids long. Germline CDR1 and CDR2: SNHLY and FYNNEI. The CDR3 DNA is TGTGCCAGCATAGGATTTGAAGGGAACCAAGAGACCCAGTACTTC. This gives the protein CASIGFEGNQETQYF. The full variable domain, completed using reference TRBV2 and TRBJ2-5, is EPEVTQTPSHQVTQMGQEVILRCVPISNHLYFYWYRQILGQKVEFLVSFYNNEISEKSEIFDDQFSVERPDGSNFTLKIRSTKLEDSAMYFCASIGFEGNQETQYFGPGTRLLVL.

This clonotype showed up just a few times. The gene calls are TRBV10-3 and TRBJ2-7, with TRBD1 as a possible D gene (5 bases). The ends were cut back, 8 bases at V and 2 bases at J, with 16 bases in the middle. The CDR3 sequence is 14 residues long. Germline CDR1 ENHRY, CDR2 SYGVKD. In DNA, the CDR3 is TGTGCCATCGCCCAGGGTGCTTTGGCCTACGAGCAGTACTTC. It yields the protein CAIAQGALAYEQYF.

This clonotype turned up a few times. V and J are TRBV20-1 and TRBJ1-2, with D unclear. This CDR3 is built from 12 residues. Between the trimmed V and J ends, which lost 2 bases and 8 bases, there was a span of 12 bases. The germline V gene encodes CDR1 DFQATT and CDR2 SNEGSKA (reference sequence). CDR3 DNA sequence: TGCAGTGCTAGAAAGAGCCTCTCCGGCTACACCTTC. The encoded protein is CSARKSLSGYTF.